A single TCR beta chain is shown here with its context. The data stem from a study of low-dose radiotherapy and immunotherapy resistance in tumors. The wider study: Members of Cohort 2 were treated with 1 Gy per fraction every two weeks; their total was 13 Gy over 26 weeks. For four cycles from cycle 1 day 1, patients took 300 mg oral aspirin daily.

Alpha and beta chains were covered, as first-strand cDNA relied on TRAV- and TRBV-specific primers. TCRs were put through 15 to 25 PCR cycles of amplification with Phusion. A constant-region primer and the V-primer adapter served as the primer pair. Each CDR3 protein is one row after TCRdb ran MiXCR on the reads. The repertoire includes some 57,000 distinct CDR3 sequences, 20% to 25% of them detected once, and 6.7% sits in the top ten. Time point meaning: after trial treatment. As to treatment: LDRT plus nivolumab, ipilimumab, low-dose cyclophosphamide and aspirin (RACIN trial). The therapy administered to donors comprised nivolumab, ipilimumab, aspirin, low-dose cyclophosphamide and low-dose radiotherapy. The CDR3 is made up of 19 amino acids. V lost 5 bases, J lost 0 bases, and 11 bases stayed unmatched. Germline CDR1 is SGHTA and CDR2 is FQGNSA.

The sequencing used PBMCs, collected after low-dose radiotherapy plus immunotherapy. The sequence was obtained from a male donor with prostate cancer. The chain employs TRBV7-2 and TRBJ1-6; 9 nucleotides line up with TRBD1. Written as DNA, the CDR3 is TGTGCCAGCAGCCGGACAGGGGACCGCTTTAGCTCCTATAATTCACCCCTCCACTTT. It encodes CASSRTGDRFSSYNSPLHF. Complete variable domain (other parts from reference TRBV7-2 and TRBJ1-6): GAGVSQSPSNKVTEKGKDVELRCDPISGHTALYWYRQSLGQGLEFLIYFQGNSAPDKSGLPSDRFSAERTGGSVSTLTIQRTQQEDSAVYLCASSRTGDRFSSYNSPLHFGNGTRLTVT.